Listed below are T cell receptor beta chains from one sample, sequenced in a study of a mutant IDH1 vaccine in newly diagnosed glioma. These receptors' antigens are unknown. Libraries were prepared by immunoSEQ multiplex PCR; TCRdb keeps only in-frame clonotypes and omits some of them. There are tens of thousands of clones in the sample; 70% to 85% occur only once, and around 8.2% lies in the top ten. The sequences come from PBMCs, collected from a glioma patient whose treatment included an IDH1 peptide vaccine. All receptors come from a woman between 45 and 65 years old with glioma. Both conserved end residues are part of each CDR3. Each record gives: clone size, D gene, J gene, V gene, CDR3 DNA, CDR3 protein. D genes are given only for firm matches. Some rows mark clone size as missing; the rest say once, few, many or name a class of expanded clone.

>NA|NA|TRBJ1-5|TRBV7-9
TGTGCCAGTGGCCGGGCTCCTAGCAATCAGCCCCAGCATTTT
CASGRAPSNQPQHF
>few|NA|TRBJ2-1|TRBV4-1
TGCGCCAGCAGCCCAGAGCGCGGATCCTACAATGAGCAGTTCTTC
CASSPERGSYNEQFF
>NA|TRBD2|TRBJ2-7|TRBV6-1
TGTGCCAGCAGTGCGACTAGCGTCGAGCAGTACTTC
CASSATSVEQYF
>NA|NA|TRBJ2-7|TRBV5-1
TGCGCCAGCAGGCTGCGACCTTACTCCTACGAGCAGTACTTC
CASRLRPYSYEQYF
>NA|NA|TRBJ1-2|TRBV19
TGTGCCAGTAGTAAACCAACGGCCCTTAACTATGGCTACACCTTC
CASSKPTALNYGYTF
>NA|NA|TRBJ2-1|TRBV29-1
TGCAGCGTAGGACAGTTCTACAATGAGCAGTTCTTC
CSVGQFYNEQFF
>NA|NA|TRBJ1-5|TRBV4-1
TGCGCCAGCAGCGCCGTCGGGGGGGCAGGCAATCAGCCCCAGCATTTT
CASSAVGGAGNQPQHF
>NA|TRBD1|TRBJ1-4|TRBV18
TGTGCCAGCTCACCACTACAGGGGGCGACTAATGAAAAACTGTTTTTT
CASSPLQGATNEKLFF
>NA|TRBD1|TRBJ1-4|TRBV11-2
TGTGCCAGCAGAGACAGGACAGGGACAGAAAAACTGTTTTTT
CASRDRTGTEKLFF
>NA|NA|TRBJ2-5|TRBV9
TGTGCCAGCAGCGTAGATCCAGGAGGAAAAGAGACCCAGTACTTC
CASSVDPGGKETQYF
>NA|NA|TRBJ2-5|TRBV7-6
TGTGCCAGCAGCCCCGGGGTAGCCCTGGTAGGAGAGACCCAGTACTTC
CASSPGVALVGETQYF
>NA|NA|TRBJ2-7|TRBV9
TGTGCCAGCAGCGCACGGGGCGGATCGAGGTACGAGCAGTACTTC
CASSARGGSRYEQYF
>NA|NA|TRBJ2-2|TRBV19
TGTGCCAGTAGTATAGGTGCAGGGAACACCGGGGAGCTGTTTTTT
CASSIGAGNTGELFF
>NA|NA|TRBJ2-3|TRBV7-2
TGTGCCAGCAGCTCTCCCCTCTATACGCAGTATTTT
CASSSPLYTQYF
>NA|NA|TRBJ2-3|TRBV7-6
TGTGCCAGCAGTTGGGGGACGGTTCAGGATACGCAGTATTTT
CASSWGTVQDTQYF
>NA|NA|TRBJ2-2|TRBV5-1
TGCGCCAGCAGCTTGGTGGCAGGGGCTCCGAACACCGGGGAGCTGTTTTTT
CASSLVAGAPNTGELFF
>once|NA|TRBJ1-3|TRBV6-1
TGTGCCAGCAGTGAAGTCAGTAAGAACACCATATATTTT
CASSEVSKNTIYF
>NA|NA|TRBJ2-1|TRBV6-1
TGTGCCAGCAGTGAGGCCCCCAGCAATGAGCAGTTCTTC
CASSEAPSNEQFF
>NA|NA|TRBJ2-3|TRBV2
TGTGCCAGCAGTCGACAGAGATCCACAGATACGCAGTATTTT
CASSRQRSTDTQYF
>NA|NA|TRBJ1-3|TRBV2
TGTGCCAGCAGGGCAGAACAGACCTCTGGAAACACCATATATTTT
CASRAEQTSGNTIYF
>NA|NA|TRBJ2-5|TRBV9
TGTGCCAGCAGCGTAGCTTCCGGCCAGGGGCAAGAGACCCAGTACTTC
CASSVASGQGQETQYF
>NA|NA|TRBJ1-6|TRBV4-2
TGTGCCAGCAGCCAAGATGAGTCAGTCCCTCCCTATAATTCACCCCTCCACTTT
CASSQDESVPPYNSPLHF
>once|NA|TRBJ1-2|TRBV7-9
TGTGCCAGCAGCTTAGCGGGGGGCAATGGCTACACCTTC
CASSLAGGNGYTF
>once|NA|TRBJ1-2|TRBV5-6
TGTGCCAGCAGCGAGACATCCCCCTATGGCGGCTACACCTTC
CASSETSPYGGYTF
>NA|TRBD1|TRBJ1-6|TRBV27
TGTGCCAGCAGTTTAGGGGACAGATATAATTCACCCCTCCACTTT
CASSLGDRYNSPLHF
>NA|TRBD1|TRBJ1-1|TRBV30
TGTGCCTGGAGCGAAGACAGGGGGAGGACTGAAGCTTTCTTT
CAWSEDRGRTEAFF
>NA|NA|TRBJ2-7|TRBV9
TGTGCCAGCAGCGTAGAACAGGCAACCTACGAGCAGTACTTC
CASSVEQATYEQYF
>NA|TRBD1|TRBJ1-6|TRBV5-5
TGTGCCAGCAGCCCAAGGGACAGGGAGACTTCACCCCTCCACTTT
CASSPRDRETSPLHF
>NA|TRBD1|TRBJ1-2|TRBV5-1
TGCGCCAGCAGCTTTACAGGGGCGGGCGGGAACTATGGCTACACCTTC
CASSFTGAGGNYGYTF
>once|TRBD1|TRBJ2-7|TRBV6-5
TGTGCCAGCAGACCCGGGACAGCTAGCTCCTACGAGCAGTACTTC
CASRPGTASSYEQYF
>NA|NA|TRBJ2-7|TRBV28
TGTGCCAGCAGTTTCGCCATTAGCTCCTACGAGCAGTACTTC
CASSFAISSYEQYF
>NA|NA|TRBJ1-5|TRBV2
TGTGCCACATGCAGGGCGGGTCAGCCCCAGCATTTT
CATCRAGQPQHF
>NA|NA|TRBJ1-1|TRBV4-1
TGCGCCACCCAGCCGGGGCCCGCAGCGAACACTGAAGCTTTCTTT
CATQPGPAANTEAFF
>NA|TRBD2|TRBJ2-7|TRBV7-8
TGTGCCAGCAGCCCTAGGGCGGGGGGGACCTCCTACGAGCAGTACTTC
CASSPRAGGTSYEQYF
>NA|TRBD1|TRBJ1-4|TRBV5-1
TGCGCCAGCAGCTCCGGACAGGGACAGAATGAAAAACTGTTTTTT
CASSSGQGQNEKLFF
>NA|TRBD1|TRBJ1-2|TRBV2
TGTGCCAGGACAGGGGGCAAAGCTAACTATGGCTACACCTTC
CARTGGKANYGYTF
>few|TRBD1|TRBJ1-1|TRBV18
TGTGCCAGCTCACCACGTTGGGACAGGGGGCAGAAAGCTTTCTTT
CASSPRWDRGQKAFF
>NA|NA|TRBJ1-5|TRBV10-1
TGCGCCAGCGGGAATAGCAATCAGCCCCAGCATTTT
CASGNSNQPQHF
>NA|NA|TRBJ1-1|TRBV9
TGTGCCAGCAGCGTAGGAGGGGATAACACTGAAGCTTTCTTT
CASSVGGDNTEAFF
>few|NA|TRBJ1-6|TRBV9
TGTGCCAGCAGCGTTGCTGGGGCACCCCTCCACTTT
CASSVAGAPLHF
>NA|NA|TRBJ2-7|TRBV9
TGTGCCAGCAGCGTAGGGACCCAATTTGGTGGATCTAATTACGAGCAGTACTTC
CASSVGTQFGGSNYEQYF
>NA|NA|TRBJ2-7|TRBV20-1
TGCAGTGCTCTTAACTACGAGCAGTACTTC
CSALNYEQYF
>NA|NA|TRBJ1-1|TRBV7-9
TGTGCCAGCAGCTTTGCCAGGGACACTGAAGCTTTCTTT
CASSFARDTEAFF
>once|NA|TRBJ1-1|TRBV11-3
TGTGCCAGCAGCCGGAAGGGCACTGAAGCTTTCTTT
CASSRKGTEAFF
>NA|NA|TRBJ2-3|TRBV19
TGTGCCAGTAGTTCCCGGGCCACCACAGATACGCAGTATTTT
CASSSRATTDTQYF
>NA|NA|TRBJ1-1|TRBV7-2
TGTGCCAGCTTCCGTCACAGGGACACTGAAGTTTTCTTT
CASFRHRDTEVFF
>NA|NA|TRBJ1-5|TRBV12-5
TGTGCTAGTGGCATGGGGCAGGGGAGGCTTAGCAATCAGCCCCAGCATTTT
CASGMGQGRLSNQPQHF
>NA|TRBD1|TRBJ1-1|TRBV19
TGTGCCAGTAGTTCCCCGGGACAGGGGAACACTGAAGCTTTCTTT
CASSSPGQGNTEAFF